This T cell receptor beta chain was documented in a study of vaccination and CD4 T cells after COVID-19. Treatment denoted: roughly 11-day PBMC culture with coronavirus spike peptide pools or control peptides (ViraFEST assay). V lost 7 bases and J 3 bases, leaving 16 bases between the germline ends. Germline CDR1 and CDR2: MNHNS and SASEGT. This CDR3 has 15 amino acids. Comments on this clonotype: Its antigen is currently unknown.

Sequenced with the Oncomine TCR Beta short-read assay was DNA taken from cultured CD4+ T cells. MiXCR, applied by TCRdb to the PCR reads, yields one record per CDR3 protein. The sample comprises about 13,000 distinct CDR3 sequences, over 45% of which are singletons, and roughly 12% rests with the top ten. This chain connects TRBV6-1 to TRBJ1-5; D is uncertain. The receptor was isolated from a human donor who had recovered from COVID-19. The sequencing input was CD4+ T cells from blood, cultured in vitro. The CDR3: CASTDNLPTNQPQHF. For the CDR3, the DNA is TGTGCCAGCACCGACAATCTACCCACCAATCAGCCCCAGCATTTT.